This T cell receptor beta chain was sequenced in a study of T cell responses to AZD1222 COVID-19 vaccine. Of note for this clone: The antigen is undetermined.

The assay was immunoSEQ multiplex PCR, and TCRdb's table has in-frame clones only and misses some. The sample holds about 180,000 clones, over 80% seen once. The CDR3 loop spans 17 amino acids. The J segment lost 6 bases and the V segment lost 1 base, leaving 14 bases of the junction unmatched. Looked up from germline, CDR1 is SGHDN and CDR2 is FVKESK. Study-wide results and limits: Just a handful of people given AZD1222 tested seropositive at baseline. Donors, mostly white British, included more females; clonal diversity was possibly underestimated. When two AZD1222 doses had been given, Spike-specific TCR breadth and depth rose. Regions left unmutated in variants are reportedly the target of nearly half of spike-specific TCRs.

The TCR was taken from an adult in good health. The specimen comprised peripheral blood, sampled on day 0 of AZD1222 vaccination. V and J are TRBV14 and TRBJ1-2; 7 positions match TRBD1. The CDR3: CASSQATGVSSYHGYTF. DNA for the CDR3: TGTGCCAGCAGCCAAGCAACAGGGGTGTCCTCCTATCATGGCTACACCTTC. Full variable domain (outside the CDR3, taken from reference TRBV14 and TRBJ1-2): EAGVTQFPSHSVIEKGQTVTLRCDPISGHDNLYWYRRVMGKEIKFLLHFVKESKQDESGMPNNRFLAERTGGTYSTLKVQPAELEDSGVYFCASSQATGVSSYHGYTFGSGTRLTVV.